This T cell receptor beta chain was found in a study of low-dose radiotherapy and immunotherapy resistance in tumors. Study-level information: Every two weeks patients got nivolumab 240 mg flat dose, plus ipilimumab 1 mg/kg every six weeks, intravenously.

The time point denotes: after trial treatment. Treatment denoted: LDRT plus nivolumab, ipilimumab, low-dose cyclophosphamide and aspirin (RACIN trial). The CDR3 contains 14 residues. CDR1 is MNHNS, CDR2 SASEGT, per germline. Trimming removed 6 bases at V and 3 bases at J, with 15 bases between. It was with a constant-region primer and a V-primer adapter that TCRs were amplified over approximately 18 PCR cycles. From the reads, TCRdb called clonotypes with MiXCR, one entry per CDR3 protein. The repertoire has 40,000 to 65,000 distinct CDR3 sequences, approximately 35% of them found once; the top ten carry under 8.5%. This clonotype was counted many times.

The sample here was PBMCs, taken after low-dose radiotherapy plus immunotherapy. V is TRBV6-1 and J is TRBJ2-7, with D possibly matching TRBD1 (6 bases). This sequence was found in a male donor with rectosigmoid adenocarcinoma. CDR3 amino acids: CASRRDTVNYEQYF. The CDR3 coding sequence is TGTGCCAGCAGGAGGGACACCGTGAACTACGAGCAGTACTTC.